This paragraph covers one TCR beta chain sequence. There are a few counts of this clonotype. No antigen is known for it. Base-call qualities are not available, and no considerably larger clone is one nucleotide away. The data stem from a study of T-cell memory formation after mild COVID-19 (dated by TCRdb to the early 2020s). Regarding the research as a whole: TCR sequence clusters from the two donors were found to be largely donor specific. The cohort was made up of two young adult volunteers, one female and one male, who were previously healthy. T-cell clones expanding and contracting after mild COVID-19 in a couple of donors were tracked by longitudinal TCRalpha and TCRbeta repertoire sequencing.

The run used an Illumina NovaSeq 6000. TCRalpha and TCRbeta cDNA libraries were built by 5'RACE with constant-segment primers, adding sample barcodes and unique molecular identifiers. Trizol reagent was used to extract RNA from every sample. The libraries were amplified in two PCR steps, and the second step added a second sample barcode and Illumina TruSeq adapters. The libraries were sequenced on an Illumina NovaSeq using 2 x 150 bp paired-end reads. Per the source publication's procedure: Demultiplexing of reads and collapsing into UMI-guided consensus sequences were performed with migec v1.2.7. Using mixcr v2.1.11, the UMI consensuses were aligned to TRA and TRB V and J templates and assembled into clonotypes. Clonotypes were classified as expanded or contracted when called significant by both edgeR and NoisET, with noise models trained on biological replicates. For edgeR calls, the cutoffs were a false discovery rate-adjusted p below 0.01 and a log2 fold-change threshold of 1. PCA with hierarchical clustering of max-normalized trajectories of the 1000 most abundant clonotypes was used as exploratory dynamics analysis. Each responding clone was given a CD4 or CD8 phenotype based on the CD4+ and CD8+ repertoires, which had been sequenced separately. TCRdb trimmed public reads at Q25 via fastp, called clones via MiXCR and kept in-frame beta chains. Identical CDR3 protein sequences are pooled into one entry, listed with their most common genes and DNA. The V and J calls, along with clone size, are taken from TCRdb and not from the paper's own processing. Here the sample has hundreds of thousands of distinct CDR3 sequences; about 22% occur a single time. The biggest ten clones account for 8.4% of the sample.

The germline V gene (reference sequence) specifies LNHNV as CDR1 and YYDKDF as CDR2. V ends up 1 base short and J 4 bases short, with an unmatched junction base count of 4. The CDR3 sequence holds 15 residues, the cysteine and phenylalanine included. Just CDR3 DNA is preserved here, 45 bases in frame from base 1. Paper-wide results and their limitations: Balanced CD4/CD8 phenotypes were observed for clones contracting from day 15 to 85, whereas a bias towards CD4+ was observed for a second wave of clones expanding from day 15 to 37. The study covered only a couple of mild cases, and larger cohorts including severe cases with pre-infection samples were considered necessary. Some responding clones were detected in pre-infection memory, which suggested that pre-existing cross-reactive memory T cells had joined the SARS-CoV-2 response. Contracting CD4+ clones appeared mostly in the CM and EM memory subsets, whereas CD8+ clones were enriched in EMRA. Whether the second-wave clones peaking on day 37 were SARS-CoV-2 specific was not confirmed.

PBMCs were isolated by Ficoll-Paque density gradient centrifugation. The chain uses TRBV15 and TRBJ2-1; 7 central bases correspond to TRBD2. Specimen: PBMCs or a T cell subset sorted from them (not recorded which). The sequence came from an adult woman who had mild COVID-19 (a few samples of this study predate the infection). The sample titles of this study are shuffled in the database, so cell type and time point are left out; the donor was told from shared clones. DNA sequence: TGTGCCACCAGCAGAGTAGCGGGTCCTTACAATGAGCAGTTCTTC. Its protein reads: CATSRVAGPYNEQFF.